These T cell receptor beta chains were read from a single sample in a study of T cell changes during pregnancy in multiple sclerosis. Profiling relied on immunoSEQ multiplex PCR, and the TCRdb table lists in-frame clones only, not all of them. The repertoire holds under 85,000 clones, with over 75% as singletons. Sequenced here: CD4+ T cells from peripheral blood mononuclear cells, sampled in the third trimester of pregnancy. These receptors originate from a female donor in good health, enrolled as a control in a pregnancy study. Each CDR3 is given with its conserved first and last residue. D genes are given only for firm matches. A row's size may be missing; if present it is once, few, many or a size class.

d_call: TRBD1; j_call: TRBJ1-2; clone_size: NA; v_call: TRBV11-2; cdr3_nt: TGTGCCAGCAGCCGACAGGGGGGGGTTGGCTACACCTTC; cdr3_aa: CASSRQGGVGYTF
d_call: NA; j_call: TRBJ1-6; clone_size: NA; v_call: TRBV10-3; cdr3_nt: TGTGCCATCGGGGCTTCCTCCTATAATTCACCCCTCCACTTT; cdr3_aa: CAIGASSYNSPLHF
d_call: NA; j_call: TRBJ2-1; clone_size: NA; v_call: TRBV5-1; cdr3_nt: TGCGCCAGCAGCTTGGCTGTTAGGGGTCATGAGCAGTTCTTC; cdr3_aa: CASSLAVRGHEQFF
d_call: NA; j_call: TRBJ2-4; clone_size: NA; v_call: TRBV5-1; cdr3_nt: TGCGCCAGCAGCTTAGACGGGGACATTCAGTACTTC; cdr3_aa: CASSLDGDIQYF
d_call: TRBD2; j_call: TRBJ2-1; clone_size: NA; v_call: TRBV7-2; cdr3_nt: TGTGCCAGCAGCTTAGCGGGGGGGGGCTCCTACAATGAGCAGTTCTTC; cdr3_aa: CASSLAGGGSYNEQFF
d_call: NA; j_call: TRBJ2-3; clone_size: NA; v_call: TRBV7-2; cdr3_nt: TGTGCCAGCAGCAACAAACTAGGGGGAGATACGCAGTATTTT; cdr3_aa: CASSNKLGGDTQYF
d_call: NA; j_call: TRBJ1-1; clone_size: NA; v_call: TRBV6-5; cdr3_nt: TGTGCCAGCAGCCGCGGCGGGCTGAACACTGAAGCTTTCTTT; cdr3_aa: CASSRGGLNTEAFF
d_call: TRBD1; j_call: TRBJ2-5; clone_size: once; v_call: TRBV2; cdr3_nt: TGTGCCAGCAGTGTTAGACAGGGGGGGAGTGGAGAGACCCAGTACTTC; cdr3_aa: CASSVRQGGSGETQYF
d_call: NA; j_call: TRBJ1-4; clone_size: NA; v_call: TRBV25-1; cdr3_nt: TGTGCCAGCAGTGGTCAGGGAAAGGAAAAACTGTTTTTT; cdr3_aa: CASSGQGKEKLFF
d_call: TRBD1; j_call: TRBJ1-3; clone_size: NA; v_call: TRBV7-3; cdr3_nt: TGTGCCAGCAGCTTAGGACAGGGTAGAAACACCATATATTTT; cdr3_aa: CASSLGQGRNTIYF
d_call: NA; j_call: TRBJ2-7; clone_size: NA; v_call: TRBV4-1; cdr3_nt: TGCGCCAGCAGCCATTCACGCGGGGGCCGCTCCTACGAGCAGTACTTC; cdr3_aa: CASSHSRGGRSYEQYF
d_call: NA; j_call: TRBJ1-2; clone_size: NA; v_call: TRBV5-5; cdr3_nt: TGTGCCAGCAGCCTCCAACGGACAGAATTCTATGGCTACACCTTC; cdr3_aa: CASSLQRTEFYGYTF
d_call: NA; j_call: TRBJ1-3; clone_size: NA; v_call: TRBV9; cdr3_nt: TGTGCCAGCAGCAAGGCCATCCTCCTTGAGGCCCCGGGAAACACCATATATTTT; cdr3_aa: CASSKAILLEAPGNTIYF
d_call: NA; j_call: TRBJ2-7; clone_size: NA; v_call: TRBV30; cdr3_nt: TGTGCCTGGAACAGGGTCCACGAGCAGTACTTC; cdr3_aa: CAWNRVHEQYF
d_call: TRBD1; j_call: TRBJ1-2; clone_size: NA; v_call: TRBV7-3; cdr3_nt: TGTGCCAGCAGCTTAGACAGGGAAGGCAGGGGCTACACCTTC; cdr3_aa: CASSLDREGRGYTF
d_call: NA; j_call: TRBJ2-5; clone_size: once; v_call: TRBV14; cdr3_nt: TGTGCCAGCAGCCAAGTGGGGCGAACCCAGTACTTC; cdr3_aa: CASSQVGRTQYF
d_call: NA; j_call: TRBJ2-7; clone_size: NA; v_call: TRBV14; cdr3_nt: TGTGCCAGCAGCCAAGAGAGGGCTAAGGCCTACGAGCAGTACTTC; cdr3_aa: CASSQERAKAYEQYF
d_call: NA; j_call: TRBJ2-3; clone_size: NA; v_call: TRBV19; cdr3_nt: TGTGCCAGTAGTATGATGGGAGCCTCTAACACAGATACGCAGTATTTT; cdr3_aa: CASSMMGASNTDTQYF
d_call: NA; j_call: TRBJ1-5; clone_size: once; v_call: TRBV6-5; cdr3_nt: TGTGCCAGCAGTTACAGTCCTAGAACGGGACTGCCCCAGCATTTT; cdr3_aa: CASSYSPRTGLPQHF
d_call: NA; j_call: TRBJ2-1; clone_size: NA; v_call: TRBV5-1; cdr3_nt: TGCGCCAGCAGACCGACAGAGTACAATGAGCAGTTCTTC; cdr3_aa: CASRPTEYNEQFF
d_call: NA; j_call: TRBJ1-6; clone_size: once; v_call: TRBV19; cdr3_nt: TGTGCCAGTAGTAAAACAGGTGAATCACCCCTCCACTTT; cdr3_aa: CASSKTGESPLHF
d_call: TRBD1; j_call: TRBJ2-7; clone_size: NA; v_call: TRBV4-2; cdr3_nt: TGTGCCAGCAGCCAAGAACAGGGGGCTGGTGTCGAGCAGTACTTC; cdr3_aa: CASSQEQGAGVEQYF
d_call: TRBD1; j_call: TRBJ1-6; clone_size: NA; v_call: TRBV27; cdr3_nt: TGTGCCAGCAGCCTCAGGGGGTTTAATTCACCCCTCCACTTT; cdr3_aa: CASSLRGFNSPLHF
d_call: NA; j_call: TRBJ1-1; clone_size: NA; v_call: TRBV30; cdr3_nt: TGTGCCTGGATTCTCCAGGGGATGAACACTGAAGCTTTCTTT; cdr3_aa: CAWILQGMNTEAFF
d_call: NA; j_call: TRBJ1-2; clone_size: NA; v_call: TRBV2; cdr3_nt: TGTGCCAGCAGTGAAAACAGGGAACATGGCTACACCTTC; cdr3_aa: CASSENREHGYTF
d_call: NA; j_call: TRBJ2-1; clone_size: NA; v_call: TRBV19; cdr3_nt: TGTGCCAGTAGTCCCCCTTCGGGTAGTCTGGTAGGCACCTACAATGAGCAGTTCTTC; cdr3_aa: CASSPPSGSLVGTYNEQFF
d_call: NA; j_call: TRBJ2-2; clone_size: NA; v_call: TRBV18; cdr3_nt: TGTGCCAGCTCACCACCGCCGGCGGAGAACACCGGGGAGCTGTTTTTT; cdr3_aa: CASSPPPAENTGELFF
d_call: NA; j_call: TRBJ1-2; clone_size: NA; v_call: TRBV27; cdr3_nt: TGTGCCAGTTCGAGAGGGAACTATGGCTACACCTTC; cdr3_aa: CASSRGNYGYTF
d_call: TRBD2; j_call: TRBJ2-5; clone_size: NA; v_call: TRBV11-3; cdr3_nt: TGTGCCAGCAGCCCCACTAGCGGCACTGTGACCCAGTACTTC; cdr3_aa: CASSPTSGTVTQYF
d_call: NA; j_call: TRBJ2-7; clone_size: NA; v_call: TRBV19; cdr3_nt: TGTGCCAGTAGCGACAGGACCTACGAGCAGTACTTC; cdr3_aa: CASSDRTYEQYF
d_call: TRBD2; j_call: TRBJ2-5; clone_size: NA; v_call: TRBV5-1; cdr3_nt: TGCGCCAGCAGACCGGGACTAGCGACGTCTGAGACCCAGTACTTC; cdr3_aa: CASRPGLATSETQYF
d_call: NA; j_call: TRBJ1-5; clone_size: NA; v_call: TRBV19; cdr3_nt: TGTGCCAGTAGTATGGGGGTGGGGGCGCCGGACAATCAGCCCCAGCATTTT; cdr3_aa: CASSMGVGAPDNQPQHF
d_call: TRBD2; j_call: TRBJ2-1; clone_size: NA; v_call: TRBV19; cdr3_nt: TGTGCCAGTAGGCCCCTAGCGGGGGGGCTCAATGAGCAGTTCTTC; cdr3_aa: CASRPLAGGLNEQFF
d_call: TRBD2; j_call: TRBJ2-2; clone_size: NA; v_call: TRBV4-3; cdr3_nt: TGCGCCAGCAGCCAAGGGACTAGCGGGGCCCCGGGCACCGGGGAGCTGTTTTTT; cdr3_aa: CASSQGTSGAPGTGELFF
d_call: TRBD1; j_call: TRBJ1-1; clone_size: NA; v_call: TRBV5-5; cdr3_nt: TGTGCCAGCAGCCCCAGTATAGGACAGGGGGCTCCTGAAGCTTTCTTT; cdr3_aa: CASSPSIGQGAPEAFF
d_call: NA; j_call: TRBJ1-4; clone_size: NA; v_call: TRBV7-9; cdr3_nt: TGTGCCAGCAGTACGCGGGCAATTTCAACTAATGAAAAACTGTTTTTT; cdr3_aa: CASSTRAISTNEKLFF
d_call: NA; j_call: TRBJ2-1; clone_size: NA; v_call: TRBV2; cdr3_nt: TGTGCCAGCAGCAGCGACAATGAGCAGTTCTTC; cdr3_aa: CASSSDNEQFF
d_call: NA; j_call: TRBJ2-1; clone_size: once; v_call: TRBV4-3; cdr3_nt: TGCGCCAGCAGCCAAGGTCGTTCGGGGAATGAGCAGTTCTTC; cdr3_aa: CASSQGRSGNEQFF
d_call: TRBD1; j_call: TRBJ1-2; clone_size: NA; v_call: TRBV5-1; cdr3_nt: TGCGCCAGCAGCAGAGGGACAGGGCAGTATGGCTACACCTTC; cdr3_aa: CASSRGTGQYGYTF
d_call: TRBD2; j_call: TRBJ2-2; clone_size: NA; v_call: TRBV4-2; cdr3_nt: TGTGCCAGCAGCCAGGACCTCAGCGGGGGTGTCACCGGGGAGCTGTTTTTT; cdr3_aa: CASSQDLSGGVTGELFF
d_call: NA; j_call: TRBJ1-1; clone_size: NA; v_call: TRBV7-2; cdr3_nt: TGTGCCAGCAGCGCCTTCGGAGGGGCATTGGCTGAAGCTTTCTTT; cdr3_aa: CASSAFGGALAEAFF
d_call: TRBD1; j_call: TRBJ1-2; clone_size: NA; v_call: TRBV28; cdr3_nt: TGTGCCAGCAGCTACAGGGGGCGAGACTATGGCTACACCTTC; cdr3_aa: CASSYRGRDYGYTF
d_call: NA; j_call: TRBJ1-3; clone_size: NA; v_call: TRBV2; cdr3_nt: TGTGCCAGCAGCGGCAGGACTAGGAACACCATATATTTT; cdr3_aa: CASSGRTRNTIYF
d_call: NA; j_call: TRBJ1-2; clone_size: NA; v_call: TRBV5-1; cdr3_nt: TGCGCCAGCAGCTTGAGTGCGGGCCTAAACTATGGCTACACCTTC; cdr3_aa: CASSLSAGLNYGYTF
d_call: NA; j_call: TRBJ2-7; clone_size: NA; v_call: TRBV5-1; cdr3_nt: TGCGCCAGCAGCTTGAGACAGAACTACGAGCAGTACTTC; cdr3_aa: CASSLRQNYEQYF
d_call: TRBD2; j_call: TRBJ2-1; clone_size: NA; v_call: TRBV4-3; cdr3_nt: TGCGCCAGCAGCCAAGATTACGTCGTAGCGGGGACCTACAATGAGCAGTTCTTC; cdr3_aa: CASSQDYVVAGTYNEQFF
d_call: NA; j_call: TRBJ1-2; clone_size: NA; v_call: TRBV5-1; cdr3_nt: TGCGCCAGCAGCTTGGGGGGGCTCGACTATGGCTACACCTTC; cdr3_aa: CASSLGGLDYGYTF
d_call: TRBD1; j_call: TRBJ1-2; clone_size: NA; v_call: TRBV30; cdr3_nt: TGTGCCTGGAGTCAGGGGGCGGGTAACTATGGCTACACCTTC; cdr3_aa: CAWSQGAGNYGYTF
d_call: TRBD2; j_call: TRBJ2-6; clone_size: NA; v_call: TRBV4-3; cdr3_nt: TGCGCCAGCAGCCCCTCTAGCGGGGGGCCCTCTGGGGCCAACGTCCTGACTTTC; cdr3_aa: CASSPSSGGPSGANVLTF
d_call: TRBD1; j_call: TRBJ2-2; clone_size: once; v_call: TRBV29-1; cdr3_nt: TGCAGCGGGTCACAAGCAGGGGGCGGCACCGGGGAGCTGTTTTTT; cdr3_aa: CSGSQAGGGTGELFF
d_call: NA; j_call: TRBJ2-1; clone_size: NA; v_call: TRBV5-1; cdr3_nt: TGCGCCAGCAGCTCTGCGAACAATGAGCAGTTCTTC; cdr3_aa: CASSSANNEQFF
d_call: NA; j_call: TRBJ1-2; clone_size: NA; v_call: TRBV2; cdr3_nt: TGTGCCAGCAGTGAAGGTAGTGGGGGCTACTATGGCTACACCTTC; cdr3_aa: CASSEGSGGYYGYTF
d_call: TRBD2; j_call: TRBJ2-7; clone_size: NA; v_call: TRBV13; cdr3_nt: TGTGCCAGCAGCGTGGAGCGGGGGTCCTACGAGCAGTACTTC; cdr3_aa: CASSVERGSYEQYF
d_call: NA; j_call: TRBJ1-1; clone_size: NA; v_call: TRBV5-6; cdr3_nt: TGTGCCAGCAGCCCCTATAGCGTGTACACTGAAGCTTTCTTT; cdr3_aa: CASSPYSVYTEAFF